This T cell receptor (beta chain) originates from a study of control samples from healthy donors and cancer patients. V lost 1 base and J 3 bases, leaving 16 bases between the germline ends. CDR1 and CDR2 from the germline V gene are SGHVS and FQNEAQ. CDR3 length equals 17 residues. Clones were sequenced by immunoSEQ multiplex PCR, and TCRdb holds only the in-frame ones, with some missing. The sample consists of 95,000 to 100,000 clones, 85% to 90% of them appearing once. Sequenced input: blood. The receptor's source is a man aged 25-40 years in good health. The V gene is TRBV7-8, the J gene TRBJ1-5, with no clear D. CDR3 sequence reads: CASSLGPREGFNQPQHF. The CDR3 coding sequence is TGTGCCAGCAGCTTAGGCCCCCGGGAGGGTTTCAATCAGCCCCAGCATTTT.